One and the same sample provided the 18 T cell receptor beta chains below, sequenced in a study of control samples from healthy donors and cancer patients. Assay used: immunoSEQ multiplex PCR; TCRdb lists only in-frame clones, some missing. The data show about 150,000 clones, with under 95% seen just once and around 5.4% held by the top ten. The sequenced sample consisted of blood. These receptors were taken from a man between 18 and 35 years old in good health.

This clone was seen once. The chain combines TRBV30 with TRBJ1-4, with 7 bases fitting TRBD1. CDR1 is GTSNPN, CDR2 SVGIG, per germline (reference sequence). This CDR3 has 14 amino acids. V lost 2 bases and J lost 4; bases outside the gene matches: 4. The CDR3 region is CAWSFNRGNEKLFF. DNA of the CDR3: TGTGCCTGGAGTTTTAACAGGGGTAATGAAAAACTGTTTTTT.

The V call is TRBV11-3, the J call TRBJ1-2; possibly TRBD1 for D (5 bases). V was shortened by 4 bases and J by 3 bases, with 18 bases between the two germline ends. The CDR3 extends over 16 amino acids. Germline values: CDR1 SGHNT, CDR2 YENEEA. CDR3 loop: CASSYTRTGTDYGYTF. CDR3 bases: TGTGCCAGCAGCTACACCCGGACCGGGACTGACTATGGCTACACCTTC.

In nucleotides, the CDR3 is TGTGCCAGCAGCTTCACGGGAGACTACGAGCAGTACTTC. Amino acids: CASSFTGDYEQYF. The J gene is TRBJ2-7, the V gene TRBV7-2, with D possibly matching TRBD2 (6 bases). CDR1 SGHTA and CDR2 FQGNSA come from the germline V gene. The CDR3 has 13 residues. Trimming took off 3 bases at V and 3 bases at J, with 9 bases between the two ends. The variable domain in full, with the rest retrieved from reference TRBV7-2 and TRBJ2-7, is GAGVSQSPSNKVTEKGKDVELRCDPISGHTALYWYRQSLGQGLEFLIYFQGNSAPDKSGLPSDRFSAERTGGSVSTLTIQRTQQEDSAVYLCASSFTGDYEQYFGPGTRLTVT.

The rearrangement uses TRBV5-1 and TRBJ2-3, with D unresolved. CDR1 is SGHRS, CDR2 YFSETQ, per germline. The ends were cut back, 0 bases at V and 3 bases at J, with 8 bases in the middle. The CDR3 consists of 14 residues. This CDR3 reads CASSLGQLTDTQYF. CDR3 nucleotides: TGCGCCAGCAGCTTGGGCCAGTTGACAGATACGCAGTATTTT.

V is TRBV25-1 and J is TRBJ1-4; D perhaps matches TRBD1 (5 bases). CDR3 length equals 15 residues. Per the germline V gene, CDR1 is MGHDK and CDR2 is SYGVNS. V lost 3 bases, J lost 8 bases, and 16 bases lay in between. The CDR3 spells CASSDPRGVGEKLFF. The CDR3 nucleotides read TGTGCCAGCAGTGACCCCCGGGGGGTAGGCGAAAAACTGTTTTTT.

In nucleotides, the CDR3 is TGTGCCAGCAGTTACCGTTTTGATGGGACAGGCAATGGCTACACCTTC. Translation gives CASSYRFDGTGNGYTF. The chain joins TRBV6-2 or TRBV6-3 to TRBJ1-2, with 8 bases matching TRBD1. CDR3 length: 16 residues. V trimming: 2 bases; J trimming: 6 bases; junction bases outside the gene matches: 11. Germline values: CDR1 MNHEY, CDR2 SVGEGT.

V is TRBV3-1 (or the pseudogene TRBV3-2) and J is TRBJ1-6; perhaps TRBD1 as D (5 bases). The CDR3 loop spans 14 amino acids. Per germline, CDR1 LGHDT and CDR2 YNNKEL (reference sequence). Trimming took 4 bases from V and 5 from J, leaving 9 bases between them. This CDR3 reads CASSPGLNNSPLHF. The CDR3 nucleotides read TGTGCCAGCAGCCCGGGACTGAATAATTCACCCCTCCACTTT.

V usage is TRBV19 and J usage is TRBJ2-1; TRBD2 matches at 8 bases. Germline-derived CDR1 and CDR2 are LNHDA and SQIVND (reference sequence). V was clipped by 4 bases and J by 10 bases; unmatched bases: 9. CDR3 length: 14 residues. The CDR3 sequence: CASSTGRGDWEQFF. CDR3 nucleotide sequence: TGTGCCAGTAGTACCGGGAGGGGGGATTGGGAGCAGTTCTTC. The full variable domain, completed using reference TRBV19 and TRBJ2-1, is DGGITQSPKYLFRKEGQNVTLSCEQNLNHDAMYWYRQDPGQGLRLIYYSQIVNDFQKGDIAEGYSVSREKKESFPLTVTSAQKNPTAFYLCASSTGRGDWEQFFGPGTRLTVL.

As for this clone: The junction shows a germline mismatch at one end, possibly a read error. V gene TRBV6-2 or TRBV6-3 combines with J gene TRBJ2-7; possible D gene TRBD2, 6 bases. Germline loops: CDR1 MNHEY, CDR2 SVGEGT. CDR3 length: 10 residues. CDR3 residues: CASSSLGGHF. Written as DNA, the CDR3 is TGTGCCAGCAGTTCTCTGGGGGGACACTTC.

This rearrangement joins TRBV28 to TRBJ1-2, with D perhaps TRBD1 (5 bases). Germline V gives CDR1 MDHEN, CDR2 SYDVKM. Trimming removed 7 bases at V and 6 bases at J, with 18 bases between. This CDR3 contains 14 residues. The CDR3 DNA sequence: TGTGCCAGCACTATGACTTACCTAGGGGATGGCTACACCTTC. Amino acid sequence: CASTMTYLGDGYTF.

The chain uses TRBV10-1 and TRBJ1-2; D is unresolved. Per the germline V gene, CDR1 is WNHNN and CDR2 is SYGVQD (reference sequence). Trimming pared 4 bases from V and 3 bases from J, leaving 12 bases between. The CDR3 has 14 residues. The CDR3 protein is CASSGSGFDYGYTF. The DNA of the CDR3 is TGCGCCAGCAGTGGCTCGGGTTTCGACTATGGCTACACCTTC.

This sequence joins TRBV28 and TRBJ2-5, with 13 bases fitting TRBD2. Germline CDR1 reads MDHEN; CDR2 reads SYDVKM. Germline trimming cut 1 base from V and 5 bases from J; bases unmatched to any gene: 10. This CDR3 comprises 18 residues. For the CDR3, the DNA is TGTGCCAGCAGTTTATCCCACTCGACTAGCGGGAGGTGGGAGACCCAGTACTTC. Translating it yields CASSLSHSTSGRWETQYF. Complete variable domain (other parts from reference TRBV28 and TRBJ2-5): DVKVTQSSRYLVKRTGEKVFLECVQDMDHENMFWYRQDPGLGLRLIYFSYDVKMKEKGDIPEGYSVSREKKERFSLILESASTNQTSMYLCASSLSHSTSGRWETQYFGPGTRLLVL.

V usage is TRBV5-1 and J usage is TRBJ2-7; TRBD1 matches 9 bases. V trimming: 4 bases; J trimming: 6 bases; junction bases outside the gene matches: 5. Germline CDR1 SGHRS, CDR2 YFSETQ. This CDR3 has 13 residues. The chain's CDR3 is CASSVQGAREQYF. CDR3 DNA sequence: TGCGCCAGCAGCGTACAGGGGGCACGCGAGCAGTACTTC.

The genes are TRBV5-1 and TRBJ2-5; D perhaps matches TRBD2 (5 bases). Per the germline V gene, CDR1 is SGHRS and CDR2 is YFSETQ. The CDR3 loop spans 14 amino acids. Trimming stripped 2 bases from V and 2 bases from J, with 10 bases between. CDR3 nucleotide sequence: TGCGCCAGCAGCTTTACCGAGGGACAAGAGACCCAGTACTTC. This sequence encodes CASSFTEGQETQYF.

V gene TRBV28 combines with J gene TRBJ1-5, with unresolved D. CDR3 length: 15 amino acids. V was cut by 2 bases and J by 4 bases, with 12 bases left in between. Germline CDR1 is MDHEN and CDR2 is SYDVKM. CDR3 sequence (DNA): TGTGCCAGCAGTTTAAAGACGGGTCGGAATCAGCCCCAGCATTTT. Translation: CASSLKTGRNQPQHF.

The V call is TRBV29-1, the J call TRBJ2-7; D is uncertain. V was cut by 7 bases and J by 2 bases, with 12 bases left in between. CDR3 length: 12 residues. Germline V gene lookup returns CDR1 SQVTM and CDR2 ANQGSEA. CDR3 DNA: TGCAGCGCCCTCAACCCAGCCTACGAGCAGTACTTC. It specifies CSALNPAYEQYF.

The chain links TRBV9 to TRBJ2-3; a possible D gene is TRBD1 (6 bases). V was pared by 0 bases and J by 0 bases, with 8 bases between. The CDR3 runs to 15 residues. Germline-derived CDR1 and CDR2 are SGDLS and YYNGEE. CDR3 nucleotide sequence: TGTGCCAGCAGCGTAGCAGGGGTAAGCACAGATACGCAGTATTTT. This sequence encodes CASSVAGVSTDTQYF.

The chain combines TRBV29-1 with TRBJ1-1; perhaps TRBD1 as D (6 bases). The V end lost 6 bases, the J end lost 7 bases, and 15 bases lay between the germline ends. From germline, CDR1 is SQVTM and CDR2 ANQGSEA. The CDR3 is made up of 12 amino acids. The CDR3 region has the DNA TGCAGCGTCTACGGGGGCGGCGGTGAAGCTTTCTTT. This translates into CSVYGGGGEAFF.